This T cell receptor (beta chain) was profiled in a study of cytomegalovirus exposure and HLA in healthy donors. Notes on the study in general: With high specificity and sensitivity, the classifier reportedly diagnosed cytomegalovirus status. What was likely a sequencing artifact was a cluster of highly shared sequence variants.

PCR was performed using 60 Vbeta and 13 Jbeta primers. The protocol was immunoSEQ multiplex PCR, while the TCRdb copy is restricted to in-frame clones and leaves out a portion. The table records approximately 130,000 clones, roughly 80% of them present only once. About this clone: Its target is unknown. Other DNA sequences within the sample encode an identical CDR3.

The sequencing input was PBMCs. The origin of this receptor is a woman between 40 and 50 years old in good health and CMV-seronegative.

The CDR3 region is CATSPRTSGTDTQYF. The CDR3 region has the DNA TGTGCCACCAGCCCCCGGACTAGCGGAACAGATACGCAGTATTTT. The V call is TRBV15, the J call TRBJ2-3; 10 bases agree with TRBD2. This CDR3 is 15 amino acids long. The V gene end was trimmed by 5 bases and the J gene end by 3 bases; junction bases not matched to a gene: 5. Germline CDR1 is LNHNV and CDR2 is YYDKDF (reference sequence).